This TCR beta chain was captured by sequencing in a study of human T cells and chemical hapten exposure. Overall study results and limits: Expanded TCRs showed more large CDR3 clusters than pre-sensitization or healthy control sets. There was a positive correlation between PT1 expanded TCR counts and patch test score.

Individual cDNA molecules each carried unique molecular identifiers attached by the library. MiXCR was run by TCRdb on the RACE reads, yielding one entry per CDR3 protein. The data contain about 180,000 distinct CDR3 sequences, about 31% of them singletons. This clonotype has only a few counts. The antigen remains undetermined. Trimming removed 7 bases from V and 8 bases from J; junction bases left unmatched: 4. There are 13 residues in the CDR3. From germline, CDR1 is SQVTM and CDR2 ANQGSEA. Time point in this sample: pre-sensitization, week 0. Treatment specified: therapeutic diphenylcyclopropenone sensitization with weekly scalp DPC. Unfractionated whole blood yielded the extracted total RNA.

The sample consisted of whole blood, taken in connection with sensitization to the hapten diphenylcyclopropenone (DPC). This TCR derives from a woman in her twenties or thirties with alopecia areata. Some clones in this sample may be carry-over from other donors' samples. J is TRBJ2-1 and V is TRBV29-1; 14 bases are a match to TRBD2. The CDR3 here is CSGGLAGAYEQFF. The CDR3 DNA reads as TGCAGCGGGGGACTAGCGGGAGCCTATGAGCAGTTCTTC.